What follows is one T cell receptor beta chain and its context. Its target is not known. This table comes from immunoSEQ multiplex PCR, and its TCRdb copy is limited to in-frame clones, with some not included. The table shows hundreds of thousands of clones, with around four fifths occurring only once. The CDR3 totals 15 residues. CDR1 is MGHRA, CDR2 YSYEKL, per germline. Trimming shortened V by 4 bases and J by 6 bases, and 18 bases separated the two germline ends. This entry belongs to a study of cytomegalovirus exposure and HLA in healthy donors. Turning to the study itself: In a later analysis, the 100 to 150 validation repertoires were reported to have used the same platform as the approximately 700 first-cohort repertoires.

The donors were in the approximately 120-subject validation cohort, distinct from the approximately 670-subject first cohort. The study's findings and limits: Cytomegalovirus-associated TCR beta chains were listed, numbering 150 to 200. Rarity characterized most TCR sequences, yet some public TCRs appeared in many donors.

Source material: PBMCs. V and J are TRBV4-1 and TRBJ1-2, with a weak D call TRBD1 (6 bases). This clonotype originated in a woman between 18 and 30 years old in good health and CMV-seronegative. The DNA for the CDR3 is TGCGCCAGCAGCCCAACTTTCGACACAGGGCATGGCTACACCTTC. Protein sequence: CASSPTFDTGHGYTF.